These 27 T cell receptor beta chains were sequenced from one sample in a study of cytomegalovirus exposure and HLA in healthy donors. Produced via immunoSEQ multiplex PCR; TCRdb's table is partial and in-frame only. The sample contains 140,000 to 150,000 clones, more than 85% of which appear only once. The sequenced sample was PBMCs. All receptors derive from a man aged 18-30 years in good health and CMV-seronegative.

The J gene is TRBJ2-2, the V gene TRBV27; 7 nucleotides match TRBD1. Germline values: CDR1 MNHEY, CDR2 SMNVEV (reference sequence). The junction had 7 bases not matched to a gene; V was cut back by 3 bases and J by 3 bases. CDR3 length: 16 amino acids. The CDR3 region has the DNA TGTGCCAGCAGTTTTGCGGACAGGATAGACACCGGGGAGCTGTTTTTT. It codes for CASSFADRIDTGELFF.

This clone was counted a few times. The V call is TRBV7-2, the J call TRBJ1-5; D gene uncertain. The CDR3 loop spans 15 amino acids. The germline gives CDR1 SGHTA, CDR2 FQGNSA. V was pared by 3 bases and J by 3 bases, with 12 bases between. CDR3 coding DNA: TGTGCCAGCAGCTTCACTACCGCCGACAATCAGCCCCAGCATTTT. Translated: CASSFTTADNQPQHF.

The chain employs TRBV4-1 and TRBJ1-2, with D possibly TRBD1 on 5 matching bases. Germline V gene data show CDR1 as MGHRA and CDR2 as YSYEKL. Trimming left V 0 bases short and J 4 bases short, with 12 bases between. The CDR3 has 15 amino acids. CDR3 sequence reads: CASSQDPQGLYGYTF. The CDR3, as DNA: TGCGCCAGCAGCCAAGACCCCCAGGGACTCTATGGCTACACCTTC.

This clone was counted a single time. The V call is TRBV10-1, the J call TRBJ2-7, with D possibly TRBD1 on 6 matching bases. V was shortened by 0 bases and J by 5 bases, with 11 bases between the two germline ends. Per the germline V gene, CDR1 is WNHNN and CDR2 is SYGVQD (reference sequence). The length of the CDR3 is 14 residues. CDR3 sequence: CASSESEGGNEQYF. The DNA of the CDR3 is TGCGCCAGCAGTGAGTCCGAAGGGGGTAACGAGCAGTACTTC.

The chain combines TRBV14 with TRBJ1-2, with 8 bases aligning to TRBD1. The germline CDR1 and CDR2 sequences are SGHDN and FVKESK. CDR3 length: 14 amino acids. The trim removed 1 base at V and 4 bases at J, leaving 2 bases unmatched. CDR3 protein: CASSQGQGSYGYTF. The CDR3 bases are TGTGCCAGCAGCCAAGGACAGGGGAGCTATGGCTACACCTTC.

This rearrangement joins TRBV9 to TRBJ1-2; 10 bases align to TRBD1. After removal of 3 bases from V and 5 bases from J, the junction contained 13 bases not matched to a gene. The length of the CDR3 is 17 residues. The germline V gene has CDR1 SGDLS and CDR2 YYNGEE. CDR3 sequence reads: CASSDTILTGGGYGYTF. CDR3 DNA: TGTGCCAGCAGCGACACAATTCTGACAGGGGGCGGATATGGCTACACCTTC.

This clone was seen more than once but under ten times. V gene TRBV30 combines with J gene TRBJ1-1; D is perhaps TRBD1 (6 bases). The ends were cut back, 4 bases at V and 11 bases at J, with 20 bases in the middle. The CDR3 covers 13 residues. Germline CDR1 GTSNPN, CDR2 SVGIG (reference sequence). The CDR3 region is CAWKVRATGSAFF. The CDR3 DNA reads as TGTGCCTGGAAGGTGCGGGCAACAGGGTCGGCTTTCTTT. The full variable domain, rest sourced from reference TRBV30 and TRBJ1-1, is SQTIHQWPATLVQPVGSPLSLECTVEGTSNPNLYWYRQAAGRGLQLLFYSVGIGQISSEVPQNLSASRPQDRQFILSSKKLLLSDSGFYLCAWKVRATGSAFFGQGTRLTVV.

V is TRBV5-6 and J is TRBJ2-7, with TRBD1 matching over 7 bases. Losses at the gene ends were 8 bases for V and 1 base for J; bases not matched to a gene: 6. The CDR3 runs to 13 residues. The V gene's germline CDR1 is SGHDT and CDR2 YYEEEE. The CDR3 bases are TGTGCCAGGGACAGGCTACAGTCCTACGAGCAGTACTTC. Translating gives CARDRLQSYEQYF. Complete variable domain (other parts from reference TRBV5-6 and TRBJ2-7): DAGVTQSPTHLIKTRGQQVTLRCSPKSGHDTVSWYQQALGQGPQFIFQYYEEEERQRGNFPDRFSGHQFPNYSSELNVNALLLGDSALYLCARDRLQSYEQYFGPGTRLTVT.

The chain carries TRBV7-9 and TRBJ1-5; the D gene is possibly TRBD1 (5 bases). CDR3 length: 17 residues. Trimming pared 1 base from V and 0 bases from J, leaving 13 bases between. Looked up from germline, CDR1 is SEHNR and CDR2 is FQNEAQ (reference sequence). The DNA for the CDR3 is TGTGCCAGCAGCTTAGGGTCAGGGACTATTAGCAATCAGCCCCAGCATTTT. It codes for CASSLGSGTISNQPQHF.

The chain couples TRBV6-5 to TRBJ2-7; a possible D gene is TRBD2 (5 bases). The CDR3 runs 15 residues. Germline CDR1 MNHEY, CDR2 SVGAGI. V gave up 0 bases and J gave up 2 bases, with 11 bases separating them. CDR3 in amino acids: CASSYSGRGTYEQYF. The CDR3 DNA follows: TGTGCCAGCAGTTACTCGGGTCGGGGTACCTACGAGCAGTACTTC.

J is TRBJ1-3 and V is TRBV19; D might be TRBD1 (6 bases). CDR3 size: 14 residues. Trimming stripped 9 bases from V and 2 bases from J, with 14 bases between. Germline V gene sequence: CDR1 LNHDA, CDR2 SQIVND (reference sequence). CDR3 protein: CASQETGAGNTIYF. The CDR3 DNA is TGTGCCAGCCAGGAGACAGGAGCTGGAAACACCATATATTTT.

This chain uses TRBV19 with TRBJ1-1; D is ambiguous. V shed 6 bases and J shed 3 bases, with 14 bases lying between them. CDR1 LNHDA and CDR2 SQIVND come from the germline V gene (reference sequence). The CDR3 is made up of 14 amino acids. The CDR3 here is CASSPGAEDTEAFF. The CDR3 nucleotides are TGTGCCAGTAGCCCAGGAGCGGAAGACACTGAAGCTTTCTTT.

The chain combines TRBV2 with TRBJ2-7; TRBD2 agrees at 8 bases. The CDR3 extends over 15 amino acids. Germline V gene data show CDR1 as SNHLY and CDR2 as FYNNEI. Trimming took 4 bases from V and 2 from J; bases not matched to a gene: 7. The CDR3 spells CASSVGLALTYEQYV. The DNA of the CDR3 is TGTGCCAGCAGTGTCGGACTAGCCCTTACCTACGAGCAGTACGTC.

The chain's CDR3 is CASSLPIERDRMETQYF. In nucleotides, the CDR3 is TGTGCCAGCAGCTTACCAATCGAGCGGGATAGGATGGAGACCCAGTACTTC. The gene calls are TRBV7-2 and TRBJ2-5; 7 bases align to TRBD2. After removal of 2 bases from V and 5 bases from J, the junction contained 14 bases not matched to a gene. This CDR3 has 17 residues. CDR1 is SGHTA and CDR2 is FQGNSA in the germline V gene. Looking up the rest from reference TRBV7-2 and TRBJ2-5 gives the full variable domain: GAGVSQSPSNKVTEKGKDVELRCDPISGHTALYWYRQSLGQGLEFLIYFQGNSAPDKSGLPSDRFSAERTGGSVSTLTIQRTQQEDSAVYLCASSLPIERDRMETQYFGPGTRLLVL.

This sequence joins TRBV10-3 and TRBJ2-1, with 7 bases identical to TRBD1. The germline V gene encodes CDR1 ENHRY and CDR2 SYGVKD. Trimming removed 11 bases from V and 0 bases from J; junction bases left unmatched: 10. The CDR3 is 15 amino acids. As DNA, the CDR3 is TGTGCCGCTCAAGGGTCAGGGGGCTCCTACAATGAGCAGTTCTTC. Amino acid sequence: CAAQGSGGSYNEQFF.

The V and J genes are TRBV4-2 and TRBJ1-4, with D perhaps TRBD1 (5 bases). There are 17 residues in the CDR3. V lost 0 bases, J lost 8 bases, and 19 bases lay in between. Germline CDR1 LGHNA, CDR2 YNFKEQ. The CDR3: CASSQDNGVRVDEKLFF. The DNA for the CDR3 is TGTGCCAGCAGCCAAGATAATGGAGTCAGGGTCGACGAAAAACTGTTTTTT.

The chain has TRBV5-4 and TRBJ2-2; D may be TRBD2 (6 bases). Trimming shortened V by 0 bases and J by 4 bases, and 13 bases separated the two germline ends. The CDR3 consists of 16 residues. In germline, CDR1 is SGHNT, CDR2 YYREEE (reference sequence). The CDR3, as DNA: TGTGCCAGCAGCTTGGGTGGCGGGGTTTTCACCGGGGAGCTGTTTTTT. Its protein is CASSLGGGVFTGELFF.

In this sample, this clone turned up once. This chain connects TRBV12-5 to TRBJ2-5, with D possibly TRBD2 on 5 matching bases. Germline lookup yields CDR1 LGHNT and CDR2 FRNRAP. This CDR3 has 15 residues. With 2 bases removed from V and 4 bases from J, the gap between germline ends came to 14 bases. In DNA, the CDR3 is TGTGCTAGTGGTTTGACGAGCGGTCCCCCAGAGACCCAGTACTTC. Protein product: CASGLTSGPPETQYF.

V is TRBV5-1 and J is TRBJ1-4; D possibly corresponds to TRBD1 (5 bases). The CDR3 totals 16 residues. Germline V lookup: CDR1 SGHRS, CDR2 YFSETQ. V lost 0 bases and J 7 bases, leaving 16 bases between the germline ends. The CDR3 DNA follows: TGCGCCAGCAGCTTGGCTGCGCCCAGGGTTACTGAAAAACTGTTTTTT. It codes for CASSLAAPRVTEKLFF.

The chain links TRBV5-1 to TRBJ2-1, with TRBD2 matching 8 bases. CDR1 is SGHRS, CDR2 YFSETQ, per germline. The CDR3 has 15 residues. V dropped 0 bases and J dropped 5; count of bases not matched to a gene: 4. In DNA form, the CDR3 reads TGCGCCAGCAGCTTGGAGGGACTAGAAAACAATGAGCAGTTCTTC. This codes for CASSLEGLENNEQFF.

J is TRBJ2-7 and V is TRBV5-6, with D possibly being TRBD2 (5 bases). Germline assignment: CDR1 SGHDT and CDR2 YYEEEE. Trimming shortened V by 6 bases and J by 3 bases, and 13 bases separated the two germline ends. The CDR3 spans 13 residues. CDR3 amino acids: CASNTLGFYEQYV. In DNA form, the CDR3 reads TGTGCCAGCAACACACTAGGATTCTACGAGCAGTACGTC.

This chain connects TRBV7-2 to TRBJ2-5; 7 bases line up with TRBD2. The germline CDR1 and CDR2 sequences are SGHTA and FQGNSA. V lost 5 bases to trimming and J lost 5 bases; unmatched junction nucleotides: 17. The CDR3 length is 17 residues. This CDR3 is CASSPRGVAGPKETQYF. Here the CDR3 DNA reads TGTGCCAGCAGCCCTCGGGGGGTAGCGGGCCCCAAGGAGACCCAGTACTTC.

This chain uses TRBV19 with TRBJ1-2; TRBD1 might be the D (6 bases). Germline values: CDR1 LNHDA, CDR2 SQIVND (reference sequence). This CDR3 region has 14 residues. Trimming took 1 base from V and 2 from J, leaving 8 bases between them. The CDR3 loop reads CASSIGDRNYGYTF. CDR3 coding DNA: TGTGCCAGTAGTATAGGCGACAGGAACTATGGCTACACCTTC. Full variable domain (remainder filled in from reference TRBV19 and TRBJ1-2): DGGITQSPKYLFRKEGQNVTLSCEQNLNHDAMYWYRQDPGQGLRLIYYSQIVNDFQKGDIAEGYSVSREKKESFPLTVTSAQKNPTAFYLCASSIGDRNYGYTFGSGTRLTVV.

The table lists this clone with a count of one. This chain joins TRBV5-1 and TRBJ2-7; possibly TRBD1 for D (6 bases). Trimming left V 1 base short and J 2 bases short, with 7 bases between. CDR1 is SGHRS, CDR2 YFSETQ, per germline. The CDR3 extends over 13 amino acids. CDR3 nucleotides: TGCGCCAGCAGCTTGACAGGGACCTACGAGCAGTACTTC. Translated: CASSLTGTYEQYF.

This chain uses TRBV7-6 with TRBJ1-5; D gene ambiguous. CDR1 is SGHVS and CDR2 is FNYEAQ in the germline V gene. V shed 5 bases and J shed 0 bases, with 14 bases lying between them. This CDR3 is 16 amino acids long. The CDR3 DNA reads TGTGCCAGCAGCGAGGTCCCAACCACTAGCAATCAGCCCCAGCATTTT. Protein sequence: CASSEVPTTSNQPQHF.

The chain is built from TRBV28 and TRBJ2-7; TRBD1 is a possible D gene (6 bases). The CDR3 length is 16 residues. Germline V gene data show CDR1 as MDHEN and CDR2 as SYDVKM. V was shortened by 5 bases and J by 0 bases, with 17 bases between the two germline ends. For the CDR3, the DNA is TGTGCCAGCAGTCGCCTACCCGGGACAAGCTCCTACGAGCAGTACGTC. This encodes CASSRLPGTSSYEQYV.

Details on this clone: Other DNA sequences in the same sample also yield this CDR3. V gene TRBV7-6 combines with J gene TRBJ2-1; 9 bases line up with TRBD2. Trimming removed 1 base from V and 4 bases from J; junction bases left unmatched: 2. CDR1 SGHVS and CDR2 FNYEAQ come from the germline V gene. CDR3 length equals 15 residues. This chain's CDR3 is CASSLVAGAYNEQFF. CDR3 bases: TGTGCCAGCAGCTTAGTAGCGGGGGCTTACAATGAGCAGTTCTTC.